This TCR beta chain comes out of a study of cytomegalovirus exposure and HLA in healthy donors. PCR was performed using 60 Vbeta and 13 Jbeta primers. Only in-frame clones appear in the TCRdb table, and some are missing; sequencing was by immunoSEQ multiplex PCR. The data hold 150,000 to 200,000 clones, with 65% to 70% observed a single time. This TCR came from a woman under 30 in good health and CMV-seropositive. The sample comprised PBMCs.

CDR3 nucleotides: TGCGCCAGCAGCCCCCAGGGGTCCTACGAGCAGTACTTC. Translation gives CASSPQGSYEQYF. The rearrangement links TRBV5-1 to TRBJ2-7, with a possible D match to TRBD1 (6 bases). The CDR3 consists of 13 residues. CDR1 is SGHRS, CDR2 YFSETQ, per germline. The ends were cut back, 4 bases at V and 1 base at J, with 9 bases in the middle.